This TCR beta chain was identified during a study of blood T cell repertoires in COVID-19. About the research overall: PBMCs, B-cell-depleted T cells, or T cells provided the cDNA or gDNA that made up the material.

Authors' processing steps: Quantification of nucleated cells was approximated via reference gene primer amplification. The data were produced by immunoSEQ multiplex PCR, yet TCRdb's version contains in-frame clones alone and is incomplete. V, J and clone size are those of that table, while D and trimming were read from the DNA. The repertoire holds 75,000 to 100,000 clones, with 80% to 90% as singletons. The CDR3 runs 18 residues. Germline values: CDR1 LNHNV, CDR2 YYDKDF (reference sequence). With 3 bases removed from V and 4 bases from J, the gap between germline ends came to 21 bases. The origin of this receptor is a human donor in a cohort sampled during active COVID-19. The chain joins TRBV15 to TRBJ1-4, with D unclear. Material: peripheral blood. CDR3 nucleotide sequence: TGTGCCACCAGCAGTACTAGGACCGGCCGCGTTGGTAATGAAAAACTGTTTTTT. This codes for CATSSTRTGRVGNEKLFF.